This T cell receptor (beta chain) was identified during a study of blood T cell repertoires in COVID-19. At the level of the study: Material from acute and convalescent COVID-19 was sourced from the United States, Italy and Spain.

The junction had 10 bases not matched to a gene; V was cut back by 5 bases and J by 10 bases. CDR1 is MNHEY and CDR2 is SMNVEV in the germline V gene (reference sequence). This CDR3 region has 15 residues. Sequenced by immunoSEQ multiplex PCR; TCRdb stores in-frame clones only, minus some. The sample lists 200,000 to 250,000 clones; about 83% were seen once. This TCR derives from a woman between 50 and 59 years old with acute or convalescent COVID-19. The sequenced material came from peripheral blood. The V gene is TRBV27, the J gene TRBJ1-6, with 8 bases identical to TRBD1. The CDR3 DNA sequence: TGTGCCAGCAGTCCGACCAGGGGGCCCGGATCACCCCTCCACTTT. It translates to CASSPTRGPGSPLHF.